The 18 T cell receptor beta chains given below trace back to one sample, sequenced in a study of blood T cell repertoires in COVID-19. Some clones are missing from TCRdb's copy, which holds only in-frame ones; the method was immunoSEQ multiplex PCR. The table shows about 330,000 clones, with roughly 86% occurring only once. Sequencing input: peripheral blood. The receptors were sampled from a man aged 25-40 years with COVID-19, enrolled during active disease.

The CDR3 here is CASSGKVAGGHDTQYF. The DNA of the CDR3 is TGTGCCAGCAGTGGGAAAGTGGCGGGGGGGCATGATACGCAGTATTTT. The chain has TRBV9 and TRBJ2-3; 9 bases line up with TRBD2. Trimming removed 5 bases from V and 6 bases from J; junction bases left unmatched: 13. Per the germline V gene, CDR1 is SGDLS and CDR2 is YYNGEE. The CDR3 is 16 amino acids.

For the CDR3, the DNA is TGTGCCAGCAGCCCGACGACAGGGCGGGAGACCCAGTACTTC. Its protein is CASSPTTGRETQYF. The chain employs TRBV9 and TRBJ2-5; TRBD1 matches at 7 bases. CDR1 and CDR2 (germline): SGDLS, YYNGEE. The J segment lost 5 bases and the V segment lost 4 bases, leaving 8 bases of the junction unmatched. The CDR3 runs 14 residues.

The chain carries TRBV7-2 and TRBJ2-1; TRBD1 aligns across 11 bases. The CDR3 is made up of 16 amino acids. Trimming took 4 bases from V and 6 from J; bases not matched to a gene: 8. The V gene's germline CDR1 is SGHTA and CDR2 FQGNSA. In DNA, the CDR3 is TGTGCCAGCAGCTCTGAGGGGACAGGGGGTGTCAATGAGCAGTTCTTC. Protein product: CASSSEGTGGVNEQFF.

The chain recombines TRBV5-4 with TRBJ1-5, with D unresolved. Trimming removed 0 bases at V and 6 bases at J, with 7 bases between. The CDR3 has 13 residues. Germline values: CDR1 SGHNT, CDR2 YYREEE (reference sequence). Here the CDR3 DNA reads TGTGCCAGCAGCTTGGCCCCACTTCAGCCCCAGCATTTT. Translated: CASSLAPLQPQHF.

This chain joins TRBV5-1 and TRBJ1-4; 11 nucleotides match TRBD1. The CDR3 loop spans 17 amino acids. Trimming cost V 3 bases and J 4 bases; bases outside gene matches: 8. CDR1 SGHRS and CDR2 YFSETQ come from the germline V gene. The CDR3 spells CASSSRTGGGGNEKLFF. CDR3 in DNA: TGCGCCAGCAGCTCCCGGACAGGGGGCGGCGGTAATGAAAAACTGTTTTTT.

This chain's CDR3 is CATSDYGTSTDTQYF. DNA of the CDR3: TGTGCCACCAGTGATTACGGGACAAGCACAGATACGCAGTATTTT. J is TRBJ2-3 and V is TRBV24-1, with D possibly being TRBD1 (6 bases). Germline CDR1 is KGHDR and CDR2 is SFDVKD. The CDR3 runs to 15 residues. The V end was cut by 2 bases, the J end by 0 bases, with 8 bases between.

The DNA for the CDR3 is TGTGCCAGCAGCTCCCAGGGGGTCTCCAGGCGTTTTGGACAGGGGAGCGAGCAGTACTTC. Amino acids: CASSSQGVSRRFGQGSEQYF. This sequence joins TRBV9 and TRBJ2-7; TRBD1 matches 9 bases. Per germline, CDR1 SGDLS and CDR2 YYNGEE. Unmatched junction bases numbered 26, after V lost 4 bases and J lost 6 bases. This CDR3 is 20 amino acids long.

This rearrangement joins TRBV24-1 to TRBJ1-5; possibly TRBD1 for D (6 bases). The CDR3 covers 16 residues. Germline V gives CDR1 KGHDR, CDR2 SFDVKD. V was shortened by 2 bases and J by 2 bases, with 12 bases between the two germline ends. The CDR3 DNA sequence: TGTGCCACCAGTGATTCCCAGGACAGAGGCAATCAGCCCCAGCATTTT. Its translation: CATSDSQDRGNQPQHF.

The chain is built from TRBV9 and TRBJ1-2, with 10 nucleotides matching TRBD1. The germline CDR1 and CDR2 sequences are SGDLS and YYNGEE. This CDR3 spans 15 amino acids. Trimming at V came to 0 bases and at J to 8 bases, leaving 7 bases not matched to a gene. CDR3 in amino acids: CASSVEPGQGLGYTF. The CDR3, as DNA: TGTGCCAGCAGCGTAGAGCCGGGACAGGGGTTGGGCTACACCTTC.

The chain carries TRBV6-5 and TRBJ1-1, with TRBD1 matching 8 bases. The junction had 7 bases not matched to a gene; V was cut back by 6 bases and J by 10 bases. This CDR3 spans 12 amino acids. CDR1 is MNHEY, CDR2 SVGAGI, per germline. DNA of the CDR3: TGTGCCAGCAGGACCCAGGGGGCCGGAGCTTTCTTT. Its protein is CASRTQGAGAFF.

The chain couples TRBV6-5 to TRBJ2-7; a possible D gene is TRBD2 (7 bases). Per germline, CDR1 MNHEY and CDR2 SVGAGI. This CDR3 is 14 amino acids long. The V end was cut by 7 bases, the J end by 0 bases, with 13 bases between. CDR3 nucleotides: TGTGCCAGCATCGGGGGGCGGGGCTCCTACGAGCAGTACTTC. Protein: CASIGGRGSYEQYF.

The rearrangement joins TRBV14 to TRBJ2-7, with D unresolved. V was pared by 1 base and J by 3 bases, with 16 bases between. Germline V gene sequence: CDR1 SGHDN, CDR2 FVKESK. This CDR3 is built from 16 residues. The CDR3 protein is CASSQGSSRLNYEQYF. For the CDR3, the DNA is TGTGCCAGCAGCCAAGGGTCCAGCAGGCTCAACTACGAGCAGTACTTC. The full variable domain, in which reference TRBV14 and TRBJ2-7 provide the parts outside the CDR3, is EAGVTQFPSHSVIEKGQTVTLRCDPISGHDNLYWYRRVMGKEIKFLLHFVKESKQDESGMPNNRFLAERTGGTYSTLKVQPAELEDSGVYFCASSQGSSRLNYEQYFGPGTRLTVT.

The CDR3 DNA follows: TGTGCCAGCAGCTTAAACAGGATATACGAGCAGTACTTC. Translated: CASSLNRIYEQYF. The chain joins TRBV7-3 to TRBJ2-7; D perhaps matches TRBD1 (5 bases). The CDR3 has 13 amino acids. Trimming took off 1 base at V and 4 bases at J, with 8 bases between the two ends. Germline CDR1 and CDR2: SGHTA and FQGTGA.

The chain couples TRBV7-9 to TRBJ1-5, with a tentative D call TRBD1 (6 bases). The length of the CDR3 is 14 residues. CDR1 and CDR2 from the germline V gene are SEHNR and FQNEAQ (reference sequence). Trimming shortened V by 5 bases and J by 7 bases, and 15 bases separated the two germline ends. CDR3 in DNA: TGTGCCAGCAGCCCAGAGGGGGGAGGGCAGCCCCAGCATTTT. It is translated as CASSPEGGGQPQHF.

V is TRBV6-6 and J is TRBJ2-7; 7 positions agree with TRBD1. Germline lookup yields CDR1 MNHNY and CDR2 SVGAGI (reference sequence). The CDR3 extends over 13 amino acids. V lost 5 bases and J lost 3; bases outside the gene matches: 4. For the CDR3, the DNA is TGTGCCAGCAGTCTCACAGGGGACTACGAGCAGTACTTC. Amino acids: CASSLTGDYEQYF.

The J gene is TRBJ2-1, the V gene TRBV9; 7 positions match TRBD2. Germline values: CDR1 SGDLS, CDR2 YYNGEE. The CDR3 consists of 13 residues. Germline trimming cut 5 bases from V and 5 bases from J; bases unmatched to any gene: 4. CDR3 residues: CASSPGTNNEQFF. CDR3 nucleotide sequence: TGTGCCAGCAGTCCCGGGACTAACAATGAGCAGTTCTTC.

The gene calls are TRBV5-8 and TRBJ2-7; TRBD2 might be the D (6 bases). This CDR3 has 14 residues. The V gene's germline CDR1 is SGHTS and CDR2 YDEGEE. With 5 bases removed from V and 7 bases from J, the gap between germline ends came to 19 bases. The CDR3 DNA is TGTGCCAGCAGTCATGACTTCTCTCGGGGGGAGCAGTACTTC. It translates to CASSHDFSRGEQYF.

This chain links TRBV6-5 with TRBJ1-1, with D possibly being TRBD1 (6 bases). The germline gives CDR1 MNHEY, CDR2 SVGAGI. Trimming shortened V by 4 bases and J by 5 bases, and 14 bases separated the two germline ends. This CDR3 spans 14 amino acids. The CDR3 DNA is TGTGCCAGCAGTTCGCAGGGAGGGGGGACTGAAGCTTTCTTT. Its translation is CASSSQGGGTEAFF.